This T cell receptor (beta chain) was identified in a study of cytomegalovirus exposure and HLA in healthy donors. General study points: Later analysis identified a missense DCLRE1C variant that was linked to TCR beta V- and J-gene trimming.

Nominal health characterized the donors when sampled, though unrecorded immune exposures were likely. A multiplex PCR was run with 60 Vbeta primers and 13 Jbeta primers. As originally analysed: Later, an analysis found around 77 million unique TCR beta chains, and around 10 million of these were shared. Data came from immunoSEQ multiplex PCR; TCRdb stores just in-frame clones and leaves some out. Clone size and the V and J calls come from that table; the DNA yielded D and trimming. The sample has 250,000 to 350,000 clones; roughly two thirds are singletons. As concerns this clone: The antigen is unknown.

This CDR3 region has 15 residues. Germline V CDR1 and CDR2: SNHLY, FYNNEI. The sequenced sample consisted of PBMCs. The sequence was collected from a female donor in good health and CMV-seronegative. V gene TRBV2 combines with J gene TRBJ2-5; D possibly corresponds to TRBD2 (5 bases). The J call is in doubt because the DNA end fits TRBJ2-7 better. The CDR3 spells CASSEAAGDFYEQYF. CDR3 in DNA: TGTGCCAGCAGTGAAGCGGCGGGCGACTTCTACGAGCAGTACTTC.